The 14 T cell receptor beta chains below all came from one sample that was sequenced in a study of CD4 T cells in relation to SARS-CoV-2 and coronaviruses (dated by TCRdb to the early 2020s). These receptors' antigens are unknown. The method behind the library was the immunoSEQ multiplex PCR assay. TCRdb took over this immuneACCESS table, retaining in-frame rearrangements with V and J assigned. Such tables are incomplete; in checked studies, under half of the missing clones stem from an unresolved V gene, and the remainder is unexplained. A total of about 31,000 clones appear in this sample, about 76% of them only once. Jointly, the top ten make up 3% to 4% of the sample. The sequencing sample was made of memory CD4+ T cells from PBMCs, cultured in vitro. The cell subset or site label, read with the paper, signifies: memory (non-naive) CD4+ T cells. Receptor source: an adult with COVID-19.

The chain carries TRBV7-9 and TRBJ2-1; 7 bases align to TRBD2. Germline V gene lookup returns CDR1 SEHNR and CDR2 FQNEAQ (reference sequence). V was clipped by 1 base and J by 6 bases; unmatched bases: 3. This CDR3 is built from 14 residues. The CDR3 is CASSLGGGSNEQFF. The CDR3, as DNA: TGTGCCAGCAGCTTAGGGGGGGGGAGCAATGAGCAGTTCTTC.

V usage is TRBV7-2 and J usage is TRBJ2-5, with D perhaps assigned TRBD1 or TRBD2 (6 bases each). CDR1 is SGHTA and CDR2 is FQGNSA in the germline V gene. CDR3 length equals 15 residues. V dropped 1 base and J dropped 5 bases, with 14 bases sitting between them. In DNA, the CDR3 is TGTGCCAGCAGCTTAGGGGGTCGGAGGGGGGAGACCCAGTACTTC. The encoded protein is CASSLGGRRGETQYF.

In its sample, this clone was seen once. The DNA of the CDR3 is TGTGCCAGCAGTTTATCGAGCGGCGCCCCTGAAGCTTTCTTT. It is translated as CASSLSSGAPEAFF. The chain combines TRBV27 with TRBJ1-1; no clear D gene. This CDR3 spans 14 amino acids. Germline CDR1 MNHEY, CDR2 SMNVEV (reference sequence). V dropped 0 bases and J dropped 6 bases, with 11 bases sitting between them.

The rearrangement uses TRBV7-8 and TRBJ2-7, with 12 bases that match TRBD2. Trimming cost V 8 bases and J 7 bases; bases outside gene matches: 6. This CDR3 comprises 13 residues. Germline CDR1 reads SGHVS; CDR2 reads FQNEAQ. The CDR3 protein is CASRLAGGLEQYF. The CDR3 DNA reads TGTGCCAGCCGGCTAGCGGGGGGGTTAGAGCAGTACTTC.

The chain couples TRBV7-2 to TRBJ2-3; the match to TRBD2 covers 9 bases. Germline-derived CDR1 and CDR2 are SGHTA and FQGNSA. Trimming at V came to 5 bases and at J to 6 bases, leaving 12 bases not matched to a gene. The CDR3 runs 16 residues. The CDR3 is CASSLLSSGSLDTQYF. CDR3 DNA sequence: TGTGCCAGCAGCCTCTTGAGTAGCGGGAGTTTGGATACGCAGTATTTT.

This clone occurred a few times. This rearrangement joins TRBV2 to TRBJ2-1, with TRBD2 as a possible D gene (6 bases). The CDR3 length is 14 residues. V gave up 6 bases and J gave up 4 bases, with 13 bases separating them. CDR1 and CDR2 (germline): SNHLY, FYNNEI. Written as DNA, the CDR3 is TGTGCCAGCAGGTCGACGACTAGTTACAATGAGCAGTTCTTC. The encoded protein is CASRSTTSYNEQFF.

The rearrangement joins TRBV29-1 to TRBJ1-2; 7 nucleotides agree with TRBD1. Germline lookup yields CDR1 SQVTM and CDR2 ANQGSEA. J gave up 5 bases and V 4 bases, and 13 bases lay outside the gene matches. The CDR3 is made up of 15 amino acids. The CDR3 nucleotides are TGCAGCGTTGGAGGACAGGCCCTAATGGGGTATGGCTACACCTTC. It is translated as CSVGGQALMGYGYTF.

In this sample, this clone turned up once. The CDR3 loop reads CASGGGPTEQYF. CDR3 nucleotide sequence: TGTGCCAGCGGCGGAGGTCCCACCGAGCAGTACTTC. This chain connects TRBV3-1 (or the pseudogene TRBV3-2) to TRBJ2-7, with a tentative D call TRBD2 (5 bases). Per germline, CDR1 LGHDT and CDR2 YNNKEL (reference sequence). V shed 8 bases and J shed 6 bases, with 14 bases lying between them. This CDR3 contains 12 residues.

The chain links TRBV6-1 to TRBJ2-5; weak D call: TRBD1 (6 bases). The V and J ends lost 1 base and 4 bases respectively, with 13 bases between them. The CDR3 runs 15 residues. Germline-derived CDR1 and CDR2 are MNHNS and SASEGT. CDR3 protein: CASSEGQVTGETQYF. In nucleotides, the CDR3 is TGTGCCAGCAGTGAAGGACAGGTAACCGGAGAGACCCAGTACTTC.

The chain has TRBV7-9 and TRBJ2-5; no reliable D call. This CDR3 has 12 residues. Trimming took 0 bases from V and 10 from J, leaving 9 bases between them. The germline V gene encodes CDR1 SEHNR and CDR2 FQNEAQ (reference sequence). DNA of the CDR3: TGTGCCAGCAGCTTAGCGCAAGGGTACCAGTACTTC. This sequence encodes CASSLAQGYQYF.

This clone was seen a few times. The chain is built from TRBV6-6 and TRBJ1-5; 8 nucleotides line up with TRBD1. This CDR3 has 14 amino acids. In germline, CDR1 is MNHNY, CDR2 SVGAGI (reference sequence). With V trimmed by 2 bases and J by 6 bases, 3 bases remained unmatched. CDR3 nucleotide sequence: TGTGCCAGCAGTTACCCAGGGGGCGGTCAGCCCCAGCATTTT. It codes for CASSYPGGGQPQHF.

V and J are TRBV5-1 and TRBJ2-1; 8 nucleotides match TRBD2. The CDR3 extends over 14 amino acids. Per germline, CDR1 SGHRS and CDR2 YFSETQ. J lost 4 bases, V lost 1 base, and 1 base had no gene match. The DNA for the CDR3 is TGCGCCAGCAGCTTGCAGCGGGAGTACAATGAGCAGTTCTTC. Its translation is CASSLQREYNEQFF.

This clone was detected a few times. V usage is TRBV3-1 (or the pseudogene TRBV3-2) and J usage is TRBJ2-2, with 7 bases identical to TRBD2. The CDR3 covers 14 residues. With V trimmed by 6 bases and J by 6 bases, 7 bases remained unmatched. Germline CDR1 is LGHDT and CDR2 is YNNKEL (reference sequence). The CDR3 region has the DNA TGTGCCAGCAGTGATCTGGCGGGAGCCGGGGAGCTGTTTTTT. It translates to CASSDLAGAGELFF.

DNA of the CDR3: TGTGCCAGCAACAGGGACAGGCTTGCAGATACGCAGTATTTT. Translating gives CASNRDRLADTQYF. The rearrangement uses TRBV28 and TRBJ2-3, with 8 bases matching TRBD1. The trim removed 7 bases at V and 4 bases at J, leaving 7 bases unmatched. The CDR3 consists of 14 residues. Germline V lookup: CDR1 MDHEN, CDR2 SYDVKM.